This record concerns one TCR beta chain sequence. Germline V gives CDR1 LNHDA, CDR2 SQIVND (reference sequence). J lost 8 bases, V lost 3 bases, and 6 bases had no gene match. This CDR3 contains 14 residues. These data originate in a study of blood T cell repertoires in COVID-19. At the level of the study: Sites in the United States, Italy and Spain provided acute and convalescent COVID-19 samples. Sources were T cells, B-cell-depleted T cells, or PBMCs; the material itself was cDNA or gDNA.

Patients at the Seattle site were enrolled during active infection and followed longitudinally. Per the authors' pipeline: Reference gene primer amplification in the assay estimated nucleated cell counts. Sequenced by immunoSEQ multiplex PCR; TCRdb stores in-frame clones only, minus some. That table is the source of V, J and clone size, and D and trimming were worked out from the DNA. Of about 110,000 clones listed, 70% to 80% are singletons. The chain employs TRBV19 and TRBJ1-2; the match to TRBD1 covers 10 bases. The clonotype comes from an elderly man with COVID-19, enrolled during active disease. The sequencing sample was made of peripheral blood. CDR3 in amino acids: CASSITTGGGGYTF. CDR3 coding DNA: TGTGCCAGTAGTATCACGACAGGGGGCGGAGGCTACACCTTC.